This TCR beta chain was recovered during a study of CD8 T cells in ankylosing spondylitis. Findings of the study overall: Disease-associated clonotypes exhibited CD8+ identity and were relatively infrequent in peripheral blood.

Germline V CDR1 and CDR2: MNHNS, SASEGT. The CDR3 totals 17 residues. Trimming removed 6 bases from V and 1 base from J; junction bases left unmatched: 7. This clonotype occurred a few times. Its specificity is unknown. Quantitative molecular-barcoded 5'-RACE generated the TCR beta libraries. MiXCR was run by TCRdb on the 5' RACE reads, yielding one entry per CDR3 protein. The profile covers 250,000 to 300,000 distinct CDR3 sequences, with around 18% appearing a single time and around 8% taken by the ten largest. The sequencing sample was made of blood, either unsorted or a sorted T cell fraction (not recorded which). The receptor was derived from a male donor with ankylosing spondylitis or in good health (not recorded which). The chain has TRBV6-1 and TRBJ1-5; 12 bases are a match to TRBD1. The CDR3 loop is CASRMGQGARSNQPQHF. The CDR3 nucleotides read TGTGCCAGCAGGATGGGACAGGGGGCACGGAGCAATCAGCCCCAGCATTTT.